These 32 T cell receptor beta chains share one sample of origin, sequenced in a study of regulatory and conventional T cells in RAG deficiency. The data were produced by immunoSEQ multiplex PCR, yet TCRdb's version contains in-frame clones alone and is incomplete. The data hold some 6,700 clones, with about four fifths observed a single time. This same sample was also part of a study on regulatory T cells. That study adds: The primer mix had 52 TRBV and 13 TRBJ primers.

The sequenced sample consisted of CD8+ T cells sorted from blood. The receptors were sampled from a human donor in good health.

The DNA for the CDR3 is TGTGCCAGCAGCACGGGACCGATGAACACTGAAGCTTTCTTT. It yields the protein CASSTGPMNTEAFF. V gene TRBV7-6 combines with J gene TRBJ1-1; D possibly corresponds to TRBD1 (5 bases). This CDR3 is 14 amino acids long. Germline V gene sequence: CDR1 SGHVS, CDR2 FNYEAQ. Trimming left V 5 bases short and J 0 bases short, with 10 bases between.

The chain is built from TRBV5-8 and TRBJ1-2, with unresolved D. CDR1 SGHTS and CDR2 YDEGEE come from the germline V gene. CDR3 length equals 15 residues. V lost 3 bases and J lost 1, with 13 bases in between. This CDR3 is CASSWRHEINYGYTF. In nucleotides, the CDR3 is TGTGCCAGCAGCTGGCGACACGAAATTAACTATGGCTACACCTTC.

The chain combines TRBV7-6 with TRBJ2-5; D gene unclear. V was shortened by 2 bases and J by 5 bases, with 15 bases between the two germline ends. The CDR3 totals 15 residues. Germline CDR1 and CDR2: SGHVS and FNYEAQ. The CDR3 reads CASSLSEAAGETQYF. In DNA, the CDR3 is TGTGCCAGCAGCTTAAGTGAGGCAGCCGGGGAGACCCAGTACTTC.

V and J are TRBV27 and TRBJ2-7; D is undetermined. The CDR3 consists of 13 residues. V lost 0 bases and J 2 bases, leaving 5 bases between the germline ends. CDR1 and CDR2 from the germline V gene are MNHEY and SMNVEV (reference sequence). The CDR3 nucleotides are TGTGCCAGCAGTTTATCCCCCACCTACGAGCAGTACTTC. Protein: CASSLSPTYEQYF.

The chain carries TRBV5-5 and TRBJ2-3; D is unresolved. Germline lookup yields CDR1 SGHKS and CDR2 YYEKEE (reference sequence). The V end lost 2 bases, the J end lost 1 base, and 5 bases lay between the germline ends. The CDR3 consists of 13 residues. CDR3 region: CASSLEGTDTQYF. The CDR3 bases are TGTGCCAGCAGCTTAGAGGGCACAGATACGCAGTATTTT.

The chain carries TRBV19 and TRBJ1-1; D possibly corresponds to TRBD1 (5 bases). V lost 7 bases, J lost 4 bases, and 10 bases lay in between. The V gene's germline CDR1 is LNHDA and CDR2 SQIVND (reference sequence). There are 12 residues in the CDR3. The CDR3 reads CASMLGPTEAFF. The CDR3 nucleotides are TGTGCCAGTATGTTGGGGCCCACTGAAGCTTTCTTT.

This chain links TRBV9 with TRBJ1-5, with D tentatively TRBD1 (5 bases). Per the germline V gene, CDR1 is SGDLS and CDR2 is YYNGEE. The CDR3 runs 13 residues. V lost 4 bases and J lost 4, with 9 bases in between. The CDR3 loop reads CASSPGGNQPQHF. Here the CDR3 DNA reads TGTGCCAGCAGCCCGGGGGGGAATCAGCCCCAGCATTTT.

This clone came up once. The CDR3 DNA is TGCAGCGTTGAGGCGACTACTAACTATGGCTACACCTTC. Translating gives CSVEATTNYGYTF. The chain joins TRBV29-1 to TRBJ1-2; no clear D. Trimming removed 3 bases from V and 0 bases from J, with 8 bases in between. CDR1 and CDR2 (germline): SQVTM, ANQGSEA. The CDR3 sequence is 13 residues long.

The sample holds a few counts of this clone. V is TRBV2 and J is TRBJ2-7; D is ambiguous. The CDR3 is 13 residues long. Germline V gives CDR1 SNHLY, CDR2 FYNNEI. Trimming cost V 10 bases and J 5 bases, with 18 bases left between them. The CDR3 DNA is TGTGCCACCCAGAGCCATGACGTTAACGAGCAGTACTTC. The encoded protein is CATQSHDVNEQYF.

The gene calls are TRBV9 and TRBJ1-1; weak D call: TRBD1 (6 bases). Per germline, CDR1 SGDLS and CDR2 YYNGEE. The CDR3 extends over 13 amino acids. Trimming pared 3 bases from V and 3 bases from J, leaving 9 bases between. The CDR3 is CASSAGGHTEAFF. DNA for the CDR3: TGTGCCAGCAGCGCCGGGGGCCACACTGAAGCTTTCTTT.

The gene calls are TRBV11-1 and TRBJ2-1, with 7 bases matching TRBD2. J gave up 6 bases and V 4 bases, and 15 bases lay outside the gene matches. CDR1 is SGHAT, CDR2 FQDESV, per germline (reference sequence). This CDR3 has 17 residues. Here the CDR3 DNA reads TGTGCCAGCAGCTCCCTGATAGCGGGCTTCGGGTTCAATGAGCAGTTCTTC. Residues: CASSSLIAGFGFNEQFF. Full variable domain (missing parts from reference TRBV11-1 and TRBJ2-1): EAEVAQSPRYKITEKSQAVAFWCDPISGHATLYWYRQILGQGPELLVQFQDESVVDDSQLPKDRFSAERLKGVDSTLKIQPAELGDSAMYLCASSSLIAGFGFNEQFFGPGTRLTVL.

The chain recombines TRBV6-4 with TRBJ2-2, with no clear D. The germline gives CDR1 MRHNA, CDR2 SNTAGT. This CDR3 is 14 amino acids long. V lost 0 bases, J lost 1 base, and 3 bases lay in between. CDR3 amino acids: CASSDSQNTGELFF. The DNA for the CDR3 is TGTGCCAGCAGTGACTCCCAGAACACCGGGGAGCTGTTTTTT.

A single count supports this clone. The chain carries TRBV6-1 and TRBJ2-7; maybe TRBD1 (6 bases). Trimming shortened V by 7 bases and J by 2 bases, and 18 bases separated the two germline ends. The CDR3 covers 15 residues. Germline-derived CDR1 and CDR2 are MNHNS and SASEGT. The CDR3 spells CASTRDTLIPYEQYF. CDR3 DNA: TGTGCCAGCACTAGGGACACTTTGATCCCCTACGAGCAGTACTTC.

This chain uses TRBV15 with TRBJ1-3, with D hard to call. Germline lookup yields CDR1 LNHNV and CDR2 YYDKDF (reference sequence). The CDR3 length is 11 residues. Between the trimmed V and J ends, which lost 4 bases and 7 bases, there was a span of 5 bases. The CDR3, as DNA: TGTGCCACCAGCACTACTAACACCATATATTTT. Residues: CATSTTNTIYF.

CDR3 protein: CAISELAEETQYF. The CDR3 nucleotides are TGTGCCATCAGTGAGTTAGCGGAAGAGACCCAGTACTTC. The gene calls are TRBV10-3 and TRBJ2-5; possibly TRBD2 for D (6 bases). Trimming took off 1 base at V and 3 bases at J, with 6 bases between the two ends. Germline CDR1 ENHRY, CDR2 SYGVKD. The CDR3 spans 13 residues.

This clone was seen just once. The chain couples TRBV9 to TRBJ1-2; 8 bases align to TRBD1. CDR3 length equals 13 residues. Per the germline V gene, CDR1 is SGDLS and CDR2 is YYNGEE. The V gene end was trimmed by 3 bases and the J gene end by 8 bases; junction bases not matched to a gene: 6. This CDR3 reads CASSADRARGYTF. The CDR3 DNA is TGTGCCAGCAGCGCGGACAGGGCGAGGGGCTACACCTTC.

The chain carries TRBV6-5 and TRBJ2-1; D is possibly TRBD2 (5 bases). Germline values: CDR1 MNHEY, CDR2 SVGAGI. This CDR3 comprises 13 residues. The ends were cut back, 6 bases at V and 5 bases at J, with 11 bases in the middle. CDR3 coding DNA: TGTGCCAGCAGCGAGGGCCTAAACAATGAGCAGTTCTTC. Translating gives CASSEGLNNEQFF.

The chain recombines TRBV7-3 with TRBJ2-1; perhaps TRBD1 as D (6 bases). This CDR3 comprises 15 residues. CDR1 SGHTA and CDR2 FQGTGA come from the germline V gene. V gave up 3 bases and J gave up 2 bases, with 11 bases separating them. The CDR3 is CASSLSQGPYNEQFF. The CDR3 DNA reads as TGTGCCAGCAGCTTGTCACAGGGACCCTACAATGAGCAGTTCTTC.

V usage is TRBV6-5 and J usage is TRBJ2-7; a weak D match, TRBD2 (6 bases). Trimming pared 2 bases from V and 0 bases from J, leaving 8 bases between. The CDR3 is 14 residues long. CDR1 and CDR2 (germline): MNHEY, SVGAGI. CDR3 sequence: CASSYGGYSYEQYF. The CDR3 nucleotides read TGTGCCAGCAGTTACGGGGGGTACTCCTACGAGCAGTACTTC.

CDR3: CASSLVGQEQYF. The CDR3 nucleotides read TGTGCCAGCAGCTTAGTCGGGCAGGAGCAGTACTTC. V and J are TRBV7-9 and TRBJ2-7; D gene uncertain. V was trimmed by 1 base and J by 7 bases, leaving 8 bases between them. CDR1 SEHNR and CDR2 FQNEAQ come from the germline V gene (reference sequence). CDR3 length: 12 residues.

The rearrangement uses TRBV9 and TRBJ1-2; the match to TRBD1 covers 10 bases. This CDR3 is 15 amino acids long. V lost 4 bases to trimming and J lost 4 bases; unmatched junction nucleotides: 7. The germline gives CDR1 SGDLS, CDR2 YYNGEE. For the CDR3, the DNA is TGTGCCAGCAGCCTCCGGACAGGGGGGAGCTATGGCTACACCTTC. Protein sequence: CASSLRTGGSYGYTF.

The V gene is TRBV7-9, the J gene TRBJ2-1; 8 bases match TRBD2. Germline V CDR1 and CDR2: SEHNR, FQNEAQ (reference sequence). The CDR3 has 15 amino acids. Trimming removed 8 bases from V and 10 bases from J; junction bases left unmatched: 16. In DNA, the CDR3 is TGTGCCAGCCGCTCCGGGGGGGAAACCAATGAGGAGCAGTTCTTC. The encoded protein is CASRSGGETNEEQFF.

The V call is TRBV30, the J call TRBJ2-3; D uncertain. The ends were cut back, 2 bases at V and 2 bases at J, with 14 bases in the middle. CDR1 is GTSNPN and CDR2 is SVGIG in the germline V gene (reference sequence). CDR3 length equals 15 residues. CDR3 residues: CAWSSDHRPTDTQYF. The CDR3 region has the DNA TGTGCCTGGAGTTCAGATCACCGGCCCACAGATACGCAGTATTTT.

This clone has more than one count but fewer than ten. The chain employs TRBV15 and TRBJ2-1; perhaps TRBD2 as D (6 bases). The V and J ends lost 6 bases and 6 bases respectively, with 15 bases between them. Germline lookup yields CDR1 LNHNV and CDR2 YYDKDF (reference sequence). This CDR3 region has 14 residues. CDR3 DNA sequence: TGTGCCACCAGGGCACTAGCTTCGTTCAATGAGCAGTTCTTC. This encodes CATRALASFNEQFF.

This chain links TRBV9 with TRBJ2-7, with TRBD2 identical over 11 bases. The length of the CDR3 is 15 residues. The germline gives CDR1 SGDLS, CDR2 YYNGEE. V shed 4 bases, J shed 2 bases, and the junction held 5 bases outside the gene matches. DNA for the CDR3: TGTGCCAGCAGCCCGACTAGCGGGGCCACCTACGAGCAGTACTTC. As protein: CASSPTSGATYEQYF.

The chain recombines TRBV9 with TRBJ1-4, with D unclear. V lost 4 bases and J 4 bases, leaving 11 bases between the germline ends. This CDR3 comprises 14 residues. The germline V gene encodes CDR1 SGDLS and CDR2 YYNGEE. The CDR3 DNA reads as TGTGCCAGCAGCATCGATTATAGTAATGAAAAACTGTTTTTT. The encoded protein is CASSIDYSNEKLFF.

The V and J genes are TRBV4-1 and TRBJ2-7; maybe TRBD2 (6 bases). Germline V gene data show CDR1 as MGHRA and CDR2 as YSYEKL. V was trimmed by 0 bases and J by 7 bases, leaving 16 bases between them. The CDR3 runs to 15 residues. CDR3 coding DNA: TGCGCCAGCAGCCAAGAGACGGGGGTCCCAATGGAGCAGTACTTC. Protein sequence: CASSQETGVPMEQYF.

The rearrangement joins TRBV4-1 to TRBJ2-7; D gene uncertain. With 3 bases removed from V and 7 bases from J, the gap between germline ends came to 7 bases. Germline V gene sequence: CDR1 MGHRA, CDR2 YSYEKL. The CDR3 runs to 11 residues. For the CDR3, the DNA is TGCGCCAGCAGCCACGTCGGGGAGCAGTACTTC. It translates to CASSHVGEQYF.

This rearrangement joins TRBV27 to TRBJ2-5; tentatively, D is TRBD1 (5 bases). Germline assignment: CDR1 MNHEY and CDR2 SMNVEV (reference sequence). The CDR3 contains 14 residues. Trimming removed 1 base at V and 5 bases at J, with 11 bases between. The CDR3 sequence: CASSLYPSGETQYF. The CDR3 region has the DNA TGTGCCAGCAGTTTATACCCCTCAGGGGAGACCCAGTACTTC.

The chain has TRBV21-1 and TRBJ2-4. TRBV21-1 is a listed pseudogene. CDR3 length equals 14 residues. CDR3 nucleotide sequence: TGTGCCAGTAATCCCCCCTCGACCCAAAACATTCAGTACTTC. Residues: CASNPPSTQNIQYF.

The chain joins TRBV28 to TRBJ2-1, with 7 bases that match TRBD2. V gave up 4 bases and J gave up 4 bases; unmatched junction bases: 10. Germline-derived CDR1 and CDR2 are MDHEN and SYDVKM. This CDR3 contains 16 residues. CDR3 sequence: CASSSTLAGVYNEQFF. The DNA for the CDR3 is TGTGCCAGCAGTTCCACCCTCGCGGGGGTATACAATGAGCAGTTCTTC.

V gene TRBV27 combines with J gene TRBJ1-1; D is unclear. Trimming shortened V by 5 bases and J by 4 bases, and 11 bases separated the two germline ends. Germline V gives CDR1 MNHEY, CDR2 SMNVEV (reference sequence). CDR3 size: 13 residues. The CDR3 DNA is TGTGCCAGCAGTCACGGTCCGGGCACTGAAGCTTTCTTT. Protein sequence: CASSHGPGTEAFF.